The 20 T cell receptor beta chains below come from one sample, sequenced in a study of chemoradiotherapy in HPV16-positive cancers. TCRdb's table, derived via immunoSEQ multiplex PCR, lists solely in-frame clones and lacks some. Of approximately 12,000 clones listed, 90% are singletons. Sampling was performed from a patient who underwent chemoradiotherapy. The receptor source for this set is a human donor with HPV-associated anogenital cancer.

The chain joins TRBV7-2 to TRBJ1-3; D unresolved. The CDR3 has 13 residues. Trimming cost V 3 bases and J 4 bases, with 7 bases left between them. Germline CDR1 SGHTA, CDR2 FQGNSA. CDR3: CASSLGTGNTIYF. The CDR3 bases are TGTGCCAGCAGCTTGGGTACAGGAAACACCATATATTTT.

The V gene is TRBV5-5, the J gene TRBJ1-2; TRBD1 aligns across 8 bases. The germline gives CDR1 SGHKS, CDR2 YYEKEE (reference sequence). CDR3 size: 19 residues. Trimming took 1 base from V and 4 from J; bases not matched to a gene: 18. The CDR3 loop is CASSLIIGQGKFFTYGYTF. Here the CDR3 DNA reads TGTGCCAGCAGCTTGATTATCGGACAGGGAAAGTTTTTCACCTATGGCTACACCTTC. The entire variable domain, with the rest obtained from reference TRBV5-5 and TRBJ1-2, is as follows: DAGVTQSPTHLIKTRGQQVTLRCSPISGHKSVSWYQQVLGQGPQFIFQYYEKEERGRGNFPDRFSARQFPNYSSELNVNALLLGDSALYLCASSLIIGQGKFFTYGYTFGSGTRLTVV.

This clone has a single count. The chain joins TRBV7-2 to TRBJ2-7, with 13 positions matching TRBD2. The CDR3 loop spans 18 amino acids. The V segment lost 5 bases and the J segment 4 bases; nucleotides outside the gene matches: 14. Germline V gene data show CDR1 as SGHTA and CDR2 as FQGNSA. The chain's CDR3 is CASSRPTSGGPDRYEQYF. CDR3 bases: TGTGCCAGCAGCCGCCCGACTAGCGGGGGGCCAGATAGGTACGAGCAGTACTTC.

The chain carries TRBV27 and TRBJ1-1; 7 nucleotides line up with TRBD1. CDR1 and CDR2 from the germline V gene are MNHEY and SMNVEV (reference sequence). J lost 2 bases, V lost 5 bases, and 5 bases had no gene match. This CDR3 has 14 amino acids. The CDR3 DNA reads TGTGCCAGCAGTAACGGGACAGTCAACACTGAAGCTTTCTTT. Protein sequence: CASSNGTVNTEAFF.

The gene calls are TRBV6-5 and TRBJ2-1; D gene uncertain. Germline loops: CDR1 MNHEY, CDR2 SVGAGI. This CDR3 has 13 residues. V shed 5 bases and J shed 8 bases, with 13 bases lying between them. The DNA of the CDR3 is TGTGCCAGCAGTATTAATAGGGTCCATGAGCAGTTCTTC. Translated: CASSINRVHEQFF.

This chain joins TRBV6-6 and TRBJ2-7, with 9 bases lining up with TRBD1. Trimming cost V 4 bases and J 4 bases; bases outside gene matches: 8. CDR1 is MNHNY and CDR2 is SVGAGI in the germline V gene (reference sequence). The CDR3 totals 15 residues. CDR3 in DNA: TGTGCCAGCAGTTCCGGGACAGGGACCCAATACGAGCAGTACTTC. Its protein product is CASSSGTGTQYEQYF.

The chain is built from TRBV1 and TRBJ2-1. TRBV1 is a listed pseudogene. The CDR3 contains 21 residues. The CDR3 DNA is TGCACCAGCAGCCAAGAGCCTAAAGGGCTAGAGGGGTTATGGTCCTACAATGAGCAGTTCTTC. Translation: CTSSQEPKGLEGLWSYNEQFF.

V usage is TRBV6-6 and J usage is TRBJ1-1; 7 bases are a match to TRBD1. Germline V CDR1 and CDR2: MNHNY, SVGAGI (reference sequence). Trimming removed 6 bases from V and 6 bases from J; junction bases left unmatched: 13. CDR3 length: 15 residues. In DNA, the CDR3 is TGTGCCAGCAGGGAAAGACAGGGAGCGAGATCTGAAGCTTTCTTT. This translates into CASRERQGARSEAFF.

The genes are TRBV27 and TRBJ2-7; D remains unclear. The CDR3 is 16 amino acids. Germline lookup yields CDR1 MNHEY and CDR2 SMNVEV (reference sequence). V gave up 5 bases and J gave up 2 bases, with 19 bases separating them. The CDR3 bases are TGTGCCAGCAGTCCGGTGTTTAGGCTGAAAACCTACGAGCAGTACTTC. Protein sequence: CASSPVFRLKTYEQYF.

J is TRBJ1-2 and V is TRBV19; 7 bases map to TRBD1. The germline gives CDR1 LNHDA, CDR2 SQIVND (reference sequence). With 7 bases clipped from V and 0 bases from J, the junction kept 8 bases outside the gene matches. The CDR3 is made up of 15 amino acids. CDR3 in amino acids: CASTPIQGANYGYTF. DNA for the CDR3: TGTGCCAGTACCCCCATCCAGGGGGCTAACTATGGCTACACCTTC.

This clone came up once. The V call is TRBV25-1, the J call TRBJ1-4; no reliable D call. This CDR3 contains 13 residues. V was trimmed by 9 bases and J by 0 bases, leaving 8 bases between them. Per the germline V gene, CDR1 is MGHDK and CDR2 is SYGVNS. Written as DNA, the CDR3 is TGTGCCAGTAAGAGTACAACTAATGAAAAACTGTTTTTT. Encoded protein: CASKSTTNEKLFF.

CDR3 residues: CASSEEGGRFDEQFF. DNA of the CDR3: TGTGCCAGCAGTGAAGAGGGGGGCCGCTTCGATGAGCAGTTCTTC. The chain is built from TRBV2 and TRBJ2-1, with D perhaps matching TRBD1 or TRBD2 (6 bases each). V dropped 1 base and J dropped 8 bases, with 15 bases sitting between them. This CDR3 is built from 15 residues. The germline gives CDR1 SNHLY, CDR2 FYNNEI.

The CDR3 DNA is TGTGCCAGCAGTGCTAGGACAGCTAATCAGCCCCAGCATTTT. Translation gives CASSARTANQPQHF. The chain combines TRBV27 with TRBJ1-5; maybe TRBD1 (6 bases). This CDR3 contains 14 residues. Germline loops: CDR1 MNHEY, CDR2 SMNVEV (reference sequence). Deletions cut 5 bases from V and 4 bases from J, with 12 bases between.

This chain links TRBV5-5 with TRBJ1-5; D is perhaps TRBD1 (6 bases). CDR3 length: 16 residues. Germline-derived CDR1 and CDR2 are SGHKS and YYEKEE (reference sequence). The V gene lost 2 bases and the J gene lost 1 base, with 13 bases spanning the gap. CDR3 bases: TGTGCCAGCAGCTTCGTTCCAGGGGCCAGCAATCAGCCCCAGCATTTT. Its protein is CASSFVPGASNQPQHF. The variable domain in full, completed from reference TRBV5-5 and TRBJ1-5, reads DAGVTQSPTHLIKTRGQQVTLRCSPISGHKSVSWYQQVLGQGPQFIFQYYEKEERGRGNFPDRFSARQFPNYSSELNVNALLLGDSALYLCASSFVPGASNQPQHFGDGTRLSIL.

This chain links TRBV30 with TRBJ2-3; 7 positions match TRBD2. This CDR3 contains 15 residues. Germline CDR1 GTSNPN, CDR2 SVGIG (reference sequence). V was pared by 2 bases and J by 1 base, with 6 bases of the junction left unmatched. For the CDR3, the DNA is TGTGCCTGGAGTTTGGGGACTACCGGCACAGATACGCAGTATTTT. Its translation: CAWSLGTTGTDTQYF.

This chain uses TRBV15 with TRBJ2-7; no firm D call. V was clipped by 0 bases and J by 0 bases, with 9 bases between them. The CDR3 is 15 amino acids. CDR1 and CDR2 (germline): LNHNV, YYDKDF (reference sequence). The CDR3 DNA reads TGTGCCACCAGCAGAGATATGATCCTCTCCTACGAGCAGTACTTC. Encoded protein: CATSRDMILSYEQYF.

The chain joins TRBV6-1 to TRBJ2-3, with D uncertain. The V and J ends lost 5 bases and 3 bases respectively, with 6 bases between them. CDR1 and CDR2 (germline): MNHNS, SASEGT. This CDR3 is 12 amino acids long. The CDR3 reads CASSYGTDTQYF. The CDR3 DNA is TGTGCCAGCAGTTATGGGACAGATACGCAGTATTTT.

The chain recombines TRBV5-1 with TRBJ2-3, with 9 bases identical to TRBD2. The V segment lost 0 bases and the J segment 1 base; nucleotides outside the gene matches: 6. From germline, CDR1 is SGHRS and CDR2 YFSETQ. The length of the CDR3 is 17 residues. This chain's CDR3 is CASSLVAGGRGTDTQYF. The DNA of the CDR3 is TGCGCCAGCAGCTTGGTGGCGGGAGGGCGCGGCACAGATACGCAGTATTTT.

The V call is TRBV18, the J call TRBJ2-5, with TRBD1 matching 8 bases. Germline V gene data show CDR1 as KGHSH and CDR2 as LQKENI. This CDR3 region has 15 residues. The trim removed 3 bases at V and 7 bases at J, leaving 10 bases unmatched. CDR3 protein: CASSPWTGSEGTQYF. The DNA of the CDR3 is TGTGCCAGCTCACCCTGGACAGGGTCGGAAGGGACCCAGTACTTC.

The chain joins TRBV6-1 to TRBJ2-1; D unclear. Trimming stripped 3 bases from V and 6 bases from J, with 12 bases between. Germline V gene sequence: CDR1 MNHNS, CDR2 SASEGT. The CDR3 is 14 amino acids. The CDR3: CASSDPVGRNEQFF. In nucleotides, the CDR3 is TGTGCCAGCAGTGACCCAGTCGGTCGCAATGAGCAGTTCTTC.